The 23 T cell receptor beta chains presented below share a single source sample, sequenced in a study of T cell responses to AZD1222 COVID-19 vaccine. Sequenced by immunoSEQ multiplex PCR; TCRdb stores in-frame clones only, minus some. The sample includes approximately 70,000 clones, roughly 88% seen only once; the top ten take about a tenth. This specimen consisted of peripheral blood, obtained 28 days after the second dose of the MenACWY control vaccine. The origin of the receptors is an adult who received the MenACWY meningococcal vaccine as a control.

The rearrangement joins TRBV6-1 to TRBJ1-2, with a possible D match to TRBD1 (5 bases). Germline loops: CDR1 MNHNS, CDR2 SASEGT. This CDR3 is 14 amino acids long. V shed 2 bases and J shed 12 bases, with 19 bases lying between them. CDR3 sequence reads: CASSETGQQASNTF. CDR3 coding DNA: TGTGCCAGCAGTGAAACAGGACAACAAGCTTCCAACACCTTC.

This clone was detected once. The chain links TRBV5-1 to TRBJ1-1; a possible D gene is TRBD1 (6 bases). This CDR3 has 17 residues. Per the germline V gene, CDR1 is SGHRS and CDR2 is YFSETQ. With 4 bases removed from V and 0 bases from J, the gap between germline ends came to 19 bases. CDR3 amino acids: CASSPPRIGGLNTEAFF. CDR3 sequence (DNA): TGCGCCAGCAGCCCGCCTCGGATCGGGGGGCTGAACACTGAAGCTTTCTTT.

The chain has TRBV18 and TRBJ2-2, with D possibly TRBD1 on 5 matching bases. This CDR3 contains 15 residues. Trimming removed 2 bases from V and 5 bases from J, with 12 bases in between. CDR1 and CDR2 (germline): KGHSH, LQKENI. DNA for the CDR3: TGTGCCAGCTCACCATGGGCGGCAGGGACCGGGGAGCTGTTTTTT. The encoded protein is CASSPWAAGTGELFF.

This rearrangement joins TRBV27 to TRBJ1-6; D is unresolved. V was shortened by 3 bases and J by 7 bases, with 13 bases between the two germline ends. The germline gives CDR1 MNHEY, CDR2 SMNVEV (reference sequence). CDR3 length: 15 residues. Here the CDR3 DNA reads TGTGCCAGCAGTTTGAGGTTGGGCGAAAATTCACCCCTCCACTTT. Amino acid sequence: CASSLRLGENSPLHF.

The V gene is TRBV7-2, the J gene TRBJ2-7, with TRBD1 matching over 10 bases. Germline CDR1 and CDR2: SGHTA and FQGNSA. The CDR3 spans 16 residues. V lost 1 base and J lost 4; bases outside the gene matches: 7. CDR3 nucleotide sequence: TGTGCCAGCAGCTTAGATGGGGGACAGGGGAGTTACGAGCAGTACTTC. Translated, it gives CASSLDGGQGSYEQYF.

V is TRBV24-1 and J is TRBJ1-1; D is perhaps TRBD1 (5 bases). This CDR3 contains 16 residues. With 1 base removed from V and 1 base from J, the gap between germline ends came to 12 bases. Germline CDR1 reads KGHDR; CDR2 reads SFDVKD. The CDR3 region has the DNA TGTGCCACCAGTGATTTCCAAGGGGTGTCGAACACTGAAGCTTTCTTT. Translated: CATSDFQGVSNTEAFF.

CDR3 nucleotide sequence: TGTGCCCCCCTCGGTGGCAGGGTGGAGGATGGCTACACCTTC. Translation: CAPLGGRVEDGYTF. This rearrangement joins TRBV30 to TRBJ1-2; D possibly corresponds to TRBD1 (5 bases). CDR1 and CDR2 from the germline V gene are GTSNPN and SVGIG (reference sequence). The V end was cut by 8 bases, the J end by 6 bases, with 22 bases between. The CDR3 runs to 14 residues.

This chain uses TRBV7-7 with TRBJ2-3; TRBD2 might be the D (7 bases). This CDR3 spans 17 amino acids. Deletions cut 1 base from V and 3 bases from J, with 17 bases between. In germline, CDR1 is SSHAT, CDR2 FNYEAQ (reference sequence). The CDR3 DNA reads TGTGCCAGCAGCTTAGGCGCCTCGGCGGGGGCGACAGATACGCAGTATTTT. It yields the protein CASSLGASAGATDTQYF.

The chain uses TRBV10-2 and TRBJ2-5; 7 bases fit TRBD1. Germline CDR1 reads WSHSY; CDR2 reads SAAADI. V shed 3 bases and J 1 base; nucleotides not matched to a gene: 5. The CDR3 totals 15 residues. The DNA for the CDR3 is TGCGCCAGCAGTGAAGGCGCAGGGGGCCAAGAGACCCAGTACTTC. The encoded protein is CASSEGAGGQETQYF.

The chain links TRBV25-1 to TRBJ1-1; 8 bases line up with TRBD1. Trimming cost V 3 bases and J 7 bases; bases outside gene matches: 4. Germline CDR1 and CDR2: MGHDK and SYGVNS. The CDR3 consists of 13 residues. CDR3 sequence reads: CASSDRDRSEAFF. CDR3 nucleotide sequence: TGTGCCAGCAGTGACCGGGACAGGAGTGAAGCTTTCTTT.

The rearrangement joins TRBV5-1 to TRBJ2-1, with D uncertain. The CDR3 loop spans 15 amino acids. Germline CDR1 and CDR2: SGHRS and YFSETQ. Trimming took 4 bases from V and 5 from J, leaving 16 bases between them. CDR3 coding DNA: TGCGCCAGCAGCCTCCAGGTGGCCCTAAACAATGAGCAGTTCTTC. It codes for CASSLQVALNNEQFF.

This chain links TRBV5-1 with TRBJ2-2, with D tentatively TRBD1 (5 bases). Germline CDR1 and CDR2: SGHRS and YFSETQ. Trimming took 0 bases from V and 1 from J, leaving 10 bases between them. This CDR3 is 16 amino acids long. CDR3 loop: CASSLAAQGNTGELFF. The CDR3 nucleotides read TGCGCCAGCAGCTTGGCCGCTCAGGGGAACACCGGGGAGCTGTTTTTT.

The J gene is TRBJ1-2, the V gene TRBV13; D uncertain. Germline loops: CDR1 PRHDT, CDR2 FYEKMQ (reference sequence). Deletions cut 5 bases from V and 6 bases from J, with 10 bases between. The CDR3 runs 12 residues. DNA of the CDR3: TGTGCCAGCAGCCCCCAGACCCATGGCTACACCTTC. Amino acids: CASSPQTHGYTF.

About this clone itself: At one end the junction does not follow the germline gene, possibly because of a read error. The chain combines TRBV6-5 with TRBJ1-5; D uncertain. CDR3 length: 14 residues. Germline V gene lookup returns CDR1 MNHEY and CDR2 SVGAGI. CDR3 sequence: CATSYMYNVQPQHF. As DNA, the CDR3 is TGTGCCACCAGTTATATGTACAACGTTCAGCCCCAGCATTTT.

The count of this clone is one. The CDR3 sequence is CASSERGDQPQHF. The CDR3 DNA reads TGTGCCAGCAGTGAAAGGGGGGATCAGCCCCAGCATTTT. The chain is built from TRBV6-1 and TRBJ1-5; D is perhaps TRBD1 (6 bases). Germline V CDR1 and CDR2: MNHNS, SASEGT. Trimming stripped 2 bases from V and 5 bases from J, with 7 bases between. The CDR3 is 13 residues long.

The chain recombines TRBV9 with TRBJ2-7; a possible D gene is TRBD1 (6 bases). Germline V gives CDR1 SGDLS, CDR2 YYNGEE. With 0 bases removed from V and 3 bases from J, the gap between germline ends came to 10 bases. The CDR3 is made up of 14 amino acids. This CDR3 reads CASSVADRSYEQYF. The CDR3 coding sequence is TGTGCCAGCAGCGTAGCTGACAGGAGCTACGAGCAGTACTTC.

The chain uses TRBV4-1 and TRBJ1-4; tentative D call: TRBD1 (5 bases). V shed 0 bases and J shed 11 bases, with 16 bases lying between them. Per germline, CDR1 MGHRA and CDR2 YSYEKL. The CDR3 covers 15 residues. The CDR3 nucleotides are TGCGCCAGCAGCCAAGAGTCAGGGCGGGAGGGGAAACTGTTTTTT. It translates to CASSQESGREGKLFF.

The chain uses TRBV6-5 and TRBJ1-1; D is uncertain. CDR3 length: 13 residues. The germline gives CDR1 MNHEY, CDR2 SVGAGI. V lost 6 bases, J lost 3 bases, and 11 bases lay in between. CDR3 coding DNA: TGTGCCAGCAGATTCCGACACGACACTGAAGCTTTCTTT. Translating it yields CASRFRHDTEAFF.

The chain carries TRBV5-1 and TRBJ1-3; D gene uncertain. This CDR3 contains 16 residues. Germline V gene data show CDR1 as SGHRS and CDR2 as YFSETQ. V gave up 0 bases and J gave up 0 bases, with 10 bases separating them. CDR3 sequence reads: CASSLEGRTSGNTIYF. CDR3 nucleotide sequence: TGCGCCAGCAGCTTGGAAGGACGGACCTCTGGAAACACCATATATTTT.

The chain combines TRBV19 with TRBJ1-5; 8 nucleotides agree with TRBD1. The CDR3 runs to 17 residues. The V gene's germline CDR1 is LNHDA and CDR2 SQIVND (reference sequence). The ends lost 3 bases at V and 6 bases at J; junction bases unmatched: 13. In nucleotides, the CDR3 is TGTGCCAGTAGTATCACCTCACAGGGGGGGATTACTCAGCCCCAGCATTTT. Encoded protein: CASSITSQGGITQPQHF.

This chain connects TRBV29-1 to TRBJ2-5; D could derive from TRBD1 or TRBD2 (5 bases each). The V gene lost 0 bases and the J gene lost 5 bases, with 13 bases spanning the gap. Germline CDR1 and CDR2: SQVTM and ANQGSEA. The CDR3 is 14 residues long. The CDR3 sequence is CSVEDRGVGETQYF. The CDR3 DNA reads TGCAGCGTTGAAGATCGAGGGGTGGGGGAGACCCAGTACTTC. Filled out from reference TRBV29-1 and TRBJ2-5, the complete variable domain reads SAVISQKPSRDICQRGTSLTIQCQVDSQVTMMFWYRQQPGQSLTLIATANQGSEATYESGFVIDKFPISRPNLTFSTLTVSNMSPEDSSIYLCSVEDRGVGETQYFGPGTRLLVL.

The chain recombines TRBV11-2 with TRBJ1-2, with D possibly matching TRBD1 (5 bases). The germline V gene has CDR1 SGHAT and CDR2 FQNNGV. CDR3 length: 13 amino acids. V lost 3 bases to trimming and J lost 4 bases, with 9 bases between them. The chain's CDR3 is CASSFTGRYGYTF. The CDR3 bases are TGTGCCAGCAGCTTCACAGGACGCTATGGCTACACCTTC.

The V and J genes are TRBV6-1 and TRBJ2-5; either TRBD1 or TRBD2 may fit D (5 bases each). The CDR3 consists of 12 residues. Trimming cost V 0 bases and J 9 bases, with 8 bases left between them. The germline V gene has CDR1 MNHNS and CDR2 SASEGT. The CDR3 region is CASSEAVGPQYF. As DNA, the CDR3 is TGTGCCAGCAGTGAAGCAGTGGGACCCCAGTACTTC.